The 12 T cell receptor beta chains listed next were all sequenced from one sample in a study of OX40 agonist ivuxolimab in advanced cancers. Method: immunoSEQ multiplex PCR; TCRdb's copy keeps in-frame clones and lacks some. The table includes 60,000 to 65,000 clones, around nine tenths detected once. This material consisted of CD4+ or CD8+ T cells sorted from blood, taken in a trial of the OX40 agonist ivuxolimab. The source is an adult with an advanced solid tumor such as melanoma, head and neck, liver or kidney cancer.

This rearrangement joins TRBV29-1 to TRBJ2-1, with TRBD2 matching over 8 bases. Germline V gives CDR1 SQVTM, CDR2 ANQGSEA. Germline trimming cut 4 bases from V and 7 bases from J; bases unmatched to any gene: 9. The CDR3 length is 14 residues. This chain's CDR3 is CSVGSGLGINEQFF. The CDR3 nucleotides are TGCAGCGTTGGGTCGGGACTAGGCATAAATGAGCAGTTCTTC.

The J gene is TRBJ1-2, the V gene TRBV7-9; D uncertain. This CDR3 has 13 residues. V gave up 1 base and J gave up 3 bases, with 6 bases separating them. Per germline, CDR1 SEHNR and CDR2 FQNEAQ (reference sequence). The CDR3 bases are TGTGCCAGCAGCTTAGGGGCAGACTATGGCTACACCTTC. This encodes CASSLGADYGYTF.

This clone was observed a single time. The rearrangement uses TRBV28 and TRBJ1-2, with 11 nucleotides matching TRBD1. The CDR3 covers 18 residues. The J segment lost 3 bases and the V segment lost 6 bases, leaving 15 bases of the junction unmatched. From germline, CDR1 is MDHEN and CDR2 SYDVKM. CDR3: CASRPQVWTGGEDYGYTF. CDR3 coding DNA: TGTGCCAGCAGGCCGCAGGTGTGGACAGGGGGCGAGGACTATGGCTACACCTTC.

The rearrangement links TRBV28 to TRBJ1-2; 9 nucleotides align to TRBD1. Looked up from germline, CDR1 is MDHEN and CDR2 is SYDVKM. V lost 5 bases and J lost 4; bases outside the gene matches: 5. This CDR3 comprises 14 residues. The chain's CDR3 is CASSPTGGTYGYTF. CDR3 bases: TGTGCCAGCAGTCCTACAGGGGGCACCTATGGCTACACCTTC.

V usage is TRBV25-1 and J usage is TRBJ2-2, with unresolved D. From germline, CDR1 is MGHDK and CDR2 SYGVNS. This CDR3 has 10 residues. V was trimmed by 6 bases and J by 6 bases, leaving 2 bases between them. The CDR3 region has the DNA TGTGCCAGCAGCGCCGGGGAGCTGTTTTTT. Translation gives CASSAGELFF.

The chain joins TRBV7-8 to TRBJ2-1; 10 positions match TRBD1. This CDR3 region has 14 residues. V shed 3 bases, J shed 8 bases, and the junction held 4 bases outside the gene matches. CDR1 and CDR2 (germline): SGHVS, FQNEAQ. The DNA of the CDR3 is TGTGCCAGCAGCTTTTGGGACAGGGGTCATGAGCAGTTCTTC. Translation: CASSFWDRGHEQFF.

The V and J genes are TRBV30 and TRBJ2-7; 10 nucleotides line up with TRBD1. After removal of 6 bases from V and 6 bases from J, the junction contained 11 bases not matched to a gene. Looked up from germline, CDR1 is GTSNPN and CDR2 is SVGIG (reference sequence). This CDR3 is 14 amino acids long. CDR3 sequence reads: CACSGETGGPEQYF. CDR3 sequence (DNA): TGTGCCTGTTCCGGGGAGACAGGGGGCCCCGAGCAGTACTTC.

This chain joins TRBV15 and TRBJ2-7; 9 nucleotides agree with TRBD2. This CDR3 is 14 amino acids long. Germline trimming cut 5 bases from V and 3 bases from J; bases unmatched to any gene: 5. Germline-derived CDR1 and CDR2 are LNHNV and YYDKDF (reference sequence). The CDR3 nucleotides read TGTGCCACCAGCCCTGGACTAGCGATCTACGAGCAGTACTTC. As protein: CATSPGLAIYEQYF. The entire variable domain, with the rest obtained from reference TRBV15 and TRBJ2-7, is as follows: DAMVIQNPRYQVTQFGKPVTLSCSQTLNHNVMYWYQQKSSQAPKLLFHYYDKDFNNEADTPDNFQSRRPNTSFCFLDIRSPGLGDTAMYLCATSPGLAIYEQYFGPGTRLTVT.

The chain carries TRBV28 and TRBJ1-5, with D uncertain. Deletions cut 6 bases from V and 1 base from J, with 13 bases between. CDR3 size: 15 residues. CDR1 and CDR2 (germline): MDHEN, SYDVKM. CDR3 sequence (DNA): TGTGCCAGCAGCCTAGAACAGCTAAGCAATCAGCCCCAGCATTTT. Amino acid sequence: CASSLEQLSNQPQHF.

J is TRBJ2-1 and V is TRBV4-1; D is perhaps TRBD2 (6 bases). The CDR3 consists of 13 residues. Germline lookup yields CDR1 MGHRA and CDR2 YSYEKL. Trimming removed 2 bases at V and 8 bases at J, with 10 bases between. In nucleotides, the CDR3 is TGCGCCAGCAGCCAATTGCCGGGGGATGAGCAGTTCTTC. As protein: CASSQLPGDEQFF.

This sequence joins TRBV28 and TRBJ1-1, with TRBD1 as a possible D gene (5 bases). The CDR3 covers 18 residues. Trimming removed 5 bases from V and 3 bases from J, with 25 bases in between. Germline CDR1 and CDR2: MDHEN and SYDVKM. The DNA of the CDR3 is TGTGCCAGCAGTCCAGACGTGACAGCAACTTTAGGTGACACTGAAGCTTTCTTT. Residues: CASSPDVTATLGDTEAFF.

This clone appeared a single time. This sequence joins TRBV18 and TRBJ2-2; 11 bases are a match to TRBD2. V shed 2 bases and J 0 bases; nucleotides not matched to a gene: 11. Germline V CDR1 and CDR2: KGHSH, LQKENI. The CDR3 runs 20 residues. The CDR3 nucleotides read TGTGCCAGCTCACCAAGTTTAGGACTAGCGGGTCTCGCGAACACCGGGGAGCTGTTTTTT. This sequence encodes CASSPSLGLAGLANTGELFF.